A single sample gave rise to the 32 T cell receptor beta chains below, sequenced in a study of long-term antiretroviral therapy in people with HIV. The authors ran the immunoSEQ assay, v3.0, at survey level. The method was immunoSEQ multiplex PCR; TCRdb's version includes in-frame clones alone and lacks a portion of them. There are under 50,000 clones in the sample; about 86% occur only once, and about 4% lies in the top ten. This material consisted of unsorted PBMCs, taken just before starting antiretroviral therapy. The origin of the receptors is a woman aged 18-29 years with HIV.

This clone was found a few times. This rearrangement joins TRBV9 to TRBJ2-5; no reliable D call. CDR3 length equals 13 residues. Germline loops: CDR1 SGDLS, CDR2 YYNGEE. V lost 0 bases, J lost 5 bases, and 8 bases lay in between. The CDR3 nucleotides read TGTGCCAGCAGCGTAGACGGTAGGGAGACCCAGTACTTC. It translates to CASSVDGRETQYF.

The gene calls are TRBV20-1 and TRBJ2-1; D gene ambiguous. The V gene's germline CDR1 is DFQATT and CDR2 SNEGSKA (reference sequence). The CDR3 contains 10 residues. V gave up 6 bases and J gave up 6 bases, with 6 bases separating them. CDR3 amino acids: CSALINEQFF. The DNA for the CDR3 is TGCAGTGCCCTAATCAATGAGCAGTTCTTC.

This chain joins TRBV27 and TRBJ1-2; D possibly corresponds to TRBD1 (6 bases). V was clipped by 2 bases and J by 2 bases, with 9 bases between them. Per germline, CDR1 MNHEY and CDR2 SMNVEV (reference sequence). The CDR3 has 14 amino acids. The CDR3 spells CASSLIQGNYGYTF. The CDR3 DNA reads TGTGCCAGCAGTTTAATTCAGGGGAACTATGGCTACACCTTC.

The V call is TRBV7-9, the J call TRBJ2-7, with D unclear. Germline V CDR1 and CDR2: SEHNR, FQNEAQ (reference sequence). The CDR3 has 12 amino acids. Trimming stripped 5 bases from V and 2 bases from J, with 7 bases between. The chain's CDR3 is CASSGWAYEQYF. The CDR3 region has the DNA TGTGCCAGCAGCGGGTGGGCCTACGAGCAGTACTTC.

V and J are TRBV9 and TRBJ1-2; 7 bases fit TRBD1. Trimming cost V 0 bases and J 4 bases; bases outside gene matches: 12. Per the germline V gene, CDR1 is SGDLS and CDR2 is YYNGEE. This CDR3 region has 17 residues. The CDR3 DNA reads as TGTGCCAGCAGCGTAGCCCGGGACAGATCAAAATCCTATGGCTACACCTTC. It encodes CASSVARDRSKSYGYTF.

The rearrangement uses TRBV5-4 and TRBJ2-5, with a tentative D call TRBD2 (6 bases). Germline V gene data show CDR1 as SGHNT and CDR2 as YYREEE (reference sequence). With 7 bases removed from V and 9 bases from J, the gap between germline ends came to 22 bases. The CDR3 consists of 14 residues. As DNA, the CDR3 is TGTGCCAGCGGGGGGAGTGGGGCAAGAGACCCCCAGTACTTC. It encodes CASGGSGARDPQYF. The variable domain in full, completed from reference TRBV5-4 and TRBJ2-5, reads ETGVTQSPTHLIKTRGQQVTLRCSSQSGHNTVSWYQQALGQGPQFIFQYYREEENGRGNFPPRFSGLQFPNYSSELNVNALELDDSALYLCASGGSGARDPQYFGPGTRLLVL.

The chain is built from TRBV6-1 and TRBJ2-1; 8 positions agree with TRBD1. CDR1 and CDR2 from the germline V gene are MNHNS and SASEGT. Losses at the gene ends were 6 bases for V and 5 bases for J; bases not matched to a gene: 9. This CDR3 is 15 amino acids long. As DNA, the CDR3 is TGTGCCAGCAGGCATGACAGGGGCCCCCACAATGAGCAGTTCTTC. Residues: CASRHDRGPHNEQFF.

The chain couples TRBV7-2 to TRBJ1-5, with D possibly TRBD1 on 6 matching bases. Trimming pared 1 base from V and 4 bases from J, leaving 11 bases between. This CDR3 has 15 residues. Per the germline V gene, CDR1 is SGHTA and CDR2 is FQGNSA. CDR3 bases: TGTGCCAGCAGCTTAGACAGGGCACGTAATCAGCCCCAGCATTTT. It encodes CASSLDRARNQPQHF.

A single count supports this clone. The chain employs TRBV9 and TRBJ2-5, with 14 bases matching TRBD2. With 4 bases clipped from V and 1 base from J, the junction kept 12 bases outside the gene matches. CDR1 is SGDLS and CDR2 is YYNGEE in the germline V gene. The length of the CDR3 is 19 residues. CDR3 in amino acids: CASSPSGTSGRRGQETQYF. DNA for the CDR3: TGTGCCAGCAGCCCCTCCGGGACTAGCGGGAGAAGGGGCCAAGAGACCCAGTACTTC.

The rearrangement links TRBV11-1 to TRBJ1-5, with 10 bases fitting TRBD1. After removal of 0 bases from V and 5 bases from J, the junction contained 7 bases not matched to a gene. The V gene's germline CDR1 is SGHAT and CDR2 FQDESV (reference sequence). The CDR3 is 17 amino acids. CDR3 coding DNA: TGTGCCAGCAGCTTAGCCGGGACAGGGGAACTCGATCAGCCCCAGCATTTT. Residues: CASSLAGTGELDQPQHF. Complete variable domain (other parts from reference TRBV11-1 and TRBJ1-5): EAEVAQSPRYKITEKSQAVAFWCDPISGHATLYWYRQILGQGPELLVQFQDESVVDDSQLPKDRFSAERLKGVDSTLKIQPAELGDSAMYLCASSLAGTGELDQPQHFGDGTRLSIL.

The chain's CDR3 is CASSIPSANTEAFF. CDR3 coding DNA: TGTGCCAGTAGTATCCCCTCAGCGAACACTGAAGCTTTCTTT. J is TRBJ1-1 and V is TRBV19; D is undetermined. This CDR3 has 14 amino acids. CDR1 LNHDA and CDR2 SQIVND come from the germline V gene (reference sequence). Trimming shortened V by 3 bases and J by 1 base, and 9 bases separated the two germline ends.

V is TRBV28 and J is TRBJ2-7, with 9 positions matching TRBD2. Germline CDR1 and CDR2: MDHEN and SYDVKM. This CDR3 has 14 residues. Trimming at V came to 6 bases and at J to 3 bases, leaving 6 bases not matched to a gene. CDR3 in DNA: TGTGCCAGCAGCCGAGGACTAGCGAGCTACGAGCAGTACTTC. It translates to CASSRGLASYEQYF.

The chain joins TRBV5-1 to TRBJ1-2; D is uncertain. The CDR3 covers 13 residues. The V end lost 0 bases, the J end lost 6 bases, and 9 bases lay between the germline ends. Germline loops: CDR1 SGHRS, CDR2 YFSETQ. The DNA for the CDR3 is TGCGCCAGCAGCTTGGGTGCGGACGATGGCTACACCTTC. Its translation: CASSLGADDGYTF. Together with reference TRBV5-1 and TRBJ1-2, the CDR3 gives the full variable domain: KAGVTQTPRYLIKTRGQQVTLSCSPISGHRSVSWYQQTPGQGLQFLFEYFSETQRNKGNFPGRFSGRQFSNSRSEMNVSTLELGDSALYLCASSLGADDGYTFGSGTRLTVV.

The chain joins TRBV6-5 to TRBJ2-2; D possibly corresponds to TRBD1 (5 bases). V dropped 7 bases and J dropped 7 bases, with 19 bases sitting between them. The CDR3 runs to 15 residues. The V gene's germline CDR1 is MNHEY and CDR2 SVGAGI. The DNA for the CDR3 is TGTGCCAGCACCCCCTTCCAGGGTGGAAGCGGGGAGCTGTTTTTT. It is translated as CASTPFQGGSGELFF.

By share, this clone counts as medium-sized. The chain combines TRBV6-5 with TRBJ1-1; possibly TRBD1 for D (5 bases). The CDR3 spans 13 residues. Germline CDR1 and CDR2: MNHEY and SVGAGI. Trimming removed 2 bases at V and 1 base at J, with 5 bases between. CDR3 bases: TGTGCCAGCAGTTACGGACAGAACACTGAAGCTTTCTTT. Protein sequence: CASSYGQNTEAFF.

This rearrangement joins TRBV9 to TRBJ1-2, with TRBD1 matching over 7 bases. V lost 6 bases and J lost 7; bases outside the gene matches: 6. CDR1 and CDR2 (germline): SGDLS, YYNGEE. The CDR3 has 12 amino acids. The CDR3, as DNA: TGTGCCAGCACCGACAGGGCTCGTGGCTACACCTTC. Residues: CASTDRARGYTF. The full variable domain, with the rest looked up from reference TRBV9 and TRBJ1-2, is DSGVTQTPKHLITATGQRVTLRCSPRSGDLSVYWYQQSLDQGLQFLIQYYNGEERAKGNILERFSAQQFPDLHSELNLSSLELGDSALYFCASTDRARGYTFGSGTRLTVV.

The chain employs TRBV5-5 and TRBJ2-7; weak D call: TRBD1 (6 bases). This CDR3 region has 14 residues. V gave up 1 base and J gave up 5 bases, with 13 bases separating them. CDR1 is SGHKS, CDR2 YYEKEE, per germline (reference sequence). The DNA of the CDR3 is TGTGCCAGCAGCTTGTTTGCAGGGGTCGACGAGCAGTACTTC. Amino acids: CASSLFAGVDEQYF.

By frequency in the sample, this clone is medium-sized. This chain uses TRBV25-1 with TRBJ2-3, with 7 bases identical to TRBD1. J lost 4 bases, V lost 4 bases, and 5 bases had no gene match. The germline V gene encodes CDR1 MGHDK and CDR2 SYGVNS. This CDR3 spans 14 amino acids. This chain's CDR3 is CASSVSGGADTQYF. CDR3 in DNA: TGTGCCAGCAGTGTATCAGGGGGAGCAGATACGCAGTATTTT. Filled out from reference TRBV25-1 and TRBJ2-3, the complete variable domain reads EADIYQTPRYLVIGTGKKITLECSQTMGHDKMYWYQQDPGMELHLIHYSYGVNSTEKGDLSSESTVSRIRTEHFPLTLESARPSHTSQYLCASSVSGGADTQYFGPGTRLTVL.

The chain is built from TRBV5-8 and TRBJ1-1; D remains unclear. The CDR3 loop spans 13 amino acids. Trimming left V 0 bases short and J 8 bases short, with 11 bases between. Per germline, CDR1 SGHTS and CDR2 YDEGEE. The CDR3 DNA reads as TGTGCCAGCAGCTTGGGTTTGAGGGTCGAAGCTTTCTTT. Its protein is CASSLGLRVEAFF. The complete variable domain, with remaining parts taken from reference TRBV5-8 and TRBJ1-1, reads EAGVTQSPTHLIKTRGQQATLRCSPISGHTSVYWYQQALGLGLQFLLWYDEGEERNRGNFPPRFSGRQFPNYSSELNVNALELEDSALYLCASSLGLRVEAFFGQGTRLTVV.

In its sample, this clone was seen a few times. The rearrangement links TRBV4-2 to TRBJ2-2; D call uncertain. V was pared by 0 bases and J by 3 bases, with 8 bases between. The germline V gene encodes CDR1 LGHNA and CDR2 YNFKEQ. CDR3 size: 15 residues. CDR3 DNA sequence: TGTGCCAGCAGCCAAGATGAGGTCTACACCGGGGAGCTGTTTTTT. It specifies CASSQDEVYTGELFF.

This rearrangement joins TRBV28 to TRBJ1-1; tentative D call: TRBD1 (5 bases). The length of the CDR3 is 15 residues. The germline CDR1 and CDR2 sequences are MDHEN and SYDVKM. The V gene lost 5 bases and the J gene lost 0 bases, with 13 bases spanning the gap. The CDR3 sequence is CASSIDSAMNTEAFF. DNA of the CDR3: TGTGCCAGCAGTATAGACAGTGCCATGAACACTGAAGCTTTCTTT.

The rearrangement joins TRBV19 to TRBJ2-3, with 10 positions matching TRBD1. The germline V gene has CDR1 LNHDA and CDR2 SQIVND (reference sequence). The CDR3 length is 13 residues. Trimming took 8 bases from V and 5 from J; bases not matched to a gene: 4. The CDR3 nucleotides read TGTGCCAGTGCGGACAGGGGGGAAGATACGCAGTATTTT. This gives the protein CASADRGEDTQYF.

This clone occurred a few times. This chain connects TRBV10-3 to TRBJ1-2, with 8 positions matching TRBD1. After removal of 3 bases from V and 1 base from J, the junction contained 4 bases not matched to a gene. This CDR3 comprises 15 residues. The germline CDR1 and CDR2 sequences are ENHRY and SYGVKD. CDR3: CAISDGTGRNYGYTF. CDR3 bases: TGTGCCATCAGTGACGGGACAGGCCGTAACTATGGCTACACCTTC.

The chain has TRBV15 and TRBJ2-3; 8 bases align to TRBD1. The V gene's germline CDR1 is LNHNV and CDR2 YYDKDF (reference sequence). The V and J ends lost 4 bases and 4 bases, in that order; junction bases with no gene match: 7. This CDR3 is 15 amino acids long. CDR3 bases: TGTGCCACCAGCAACCCGACAGGGGCTGCAGATACGCAGTATTTT. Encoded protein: CATSNPTGAADTQYF.

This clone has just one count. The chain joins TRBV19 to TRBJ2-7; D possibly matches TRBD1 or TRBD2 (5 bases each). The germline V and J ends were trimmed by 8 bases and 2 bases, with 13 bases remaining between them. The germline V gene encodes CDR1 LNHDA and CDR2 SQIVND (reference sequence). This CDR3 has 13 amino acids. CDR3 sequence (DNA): TGTGCCAGTCTGGGACGTGGGCCCTACGAGCAGTACTTC. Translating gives CASLGRGPYEQYF. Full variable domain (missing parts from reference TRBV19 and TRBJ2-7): DGGITQSPKYLFRKEGQNVTLSCEQNLNHDAMYWYRQDPGQGLRLIYYSQIVNDFQKGDIAEGYSVSREKKESFPLTVTSAQKNPTAFYLCASLGRGPYEQYFGPGTRLTVT.

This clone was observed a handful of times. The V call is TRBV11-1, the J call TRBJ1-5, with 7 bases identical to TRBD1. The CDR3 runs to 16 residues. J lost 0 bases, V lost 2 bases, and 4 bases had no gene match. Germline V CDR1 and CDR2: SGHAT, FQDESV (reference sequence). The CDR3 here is CASSLPGTDSNQPQHF. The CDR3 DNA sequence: TGTGCCAGCAGCTTACCCGGGACAGATAGCAATCAGCCCCAGCATTTT.

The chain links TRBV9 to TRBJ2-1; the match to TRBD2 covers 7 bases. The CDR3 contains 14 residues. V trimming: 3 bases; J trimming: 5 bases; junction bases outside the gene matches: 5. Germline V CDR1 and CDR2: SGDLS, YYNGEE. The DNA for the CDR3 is TGTGCCAGCAGCGAGGGGACTAACCACAATGAGCAGTTCTTC. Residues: CASSEGTNHNEQFF.

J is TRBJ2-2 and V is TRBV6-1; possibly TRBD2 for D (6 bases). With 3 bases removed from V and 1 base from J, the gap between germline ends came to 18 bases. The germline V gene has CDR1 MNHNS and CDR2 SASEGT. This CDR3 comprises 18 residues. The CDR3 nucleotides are TGTGCCAGCAGTGACCGAGGATCGGAGGGCTGGAACACCGGGGAGCTGTTTTTT. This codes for CASSDRGSEGWNTGELFF.

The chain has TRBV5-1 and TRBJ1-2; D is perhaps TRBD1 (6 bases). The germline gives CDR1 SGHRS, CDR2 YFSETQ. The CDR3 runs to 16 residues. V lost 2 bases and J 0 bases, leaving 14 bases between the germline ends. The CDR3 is CASSFSTGSANYGYTF. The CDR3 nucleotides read TGCGCCAGCAGCTTTTCGACAGGATCCGCTAACTATGGCTACACCTTC.

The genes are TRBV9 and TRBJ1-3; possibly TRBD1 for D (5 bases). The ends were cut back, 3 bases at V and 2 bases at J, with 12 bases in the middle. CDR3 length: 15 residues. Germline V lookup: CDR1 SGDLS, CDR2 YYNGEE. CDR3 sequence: CASSALLGAGNTIYF. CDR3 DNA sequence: TGTGCCAGCAGCGCCCTTCTGGGGGCTGGAAACACCATATATTTT.

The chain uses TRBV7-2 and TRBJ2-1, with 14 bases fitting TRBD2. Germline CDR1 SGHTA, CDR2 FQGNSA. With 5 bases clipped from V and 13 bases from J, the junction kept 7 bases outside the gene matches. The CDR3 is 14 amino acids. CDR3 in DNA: TGTGCCAGCAGCCCTGGGACTAGCGGGAGAGCACAGTTCTTC. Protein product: CASSPGTSGRAQFF.

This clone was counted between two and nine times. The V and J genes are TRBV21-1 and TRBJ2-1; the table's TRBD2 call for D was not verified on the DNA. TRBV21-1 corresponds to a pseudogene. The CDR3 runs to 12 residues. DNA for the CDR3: TGTGCCAGCAGCAAAGTGCGAACGCACCCCCTCTTC. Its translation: CASSKVRTHPLF.